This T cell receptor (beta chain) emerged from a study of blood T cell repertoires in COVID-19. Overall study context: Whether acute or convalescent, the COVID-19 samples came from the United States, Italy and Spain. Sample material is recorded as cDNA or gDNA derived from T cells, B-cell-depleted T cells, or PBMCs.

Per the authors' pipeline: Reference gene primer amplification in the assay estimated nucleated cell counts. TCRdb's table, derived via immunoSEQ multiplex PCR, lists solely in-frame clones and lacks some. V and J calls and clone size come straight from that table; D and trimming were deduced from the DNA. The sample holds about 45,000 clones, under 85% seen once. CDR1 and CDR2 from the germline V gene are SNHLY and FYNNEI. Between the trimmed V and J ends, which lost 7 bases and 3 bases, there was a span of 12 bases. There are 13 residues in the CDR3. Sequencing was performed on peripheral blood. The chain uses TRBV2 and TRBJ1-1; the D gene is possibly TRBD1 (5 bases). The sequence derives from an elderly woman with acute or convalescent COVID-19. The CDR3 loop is CASTAGGDTEAFF. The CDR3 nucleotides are TGTGCCAGCACCGCCGGGGGAGACACTGAAGCTTTCTTT.